One sample yielded the 31 T cell receptor beta chains listed below, sequenced in a study of beta chain features in type 1 diabetes. Investigators reverse transcribed all isolated RNA, so they sequenced expressed TCRB transcripts. TCRdb keeps only in-frame clones here, not all; method: immunoSEQ multiplex PCR. Of some 900,000 clones listed, 15% to 20% were seen once; the top ten hold 0.023%. The sample taken for sequencing was naive CD4+ T cells from blood. The receptors here all came from a woman aged 18-29 years in good health.

This chain links TRBV19 with TRBJ1-3; tentative D call: TRBD1 (5 bases). Trimming shortened V by 5 bases and J by 4 bases, and 18 bases separated the two germline ends. Germline CDR1 is LNHDA and CDR2 is SQIVND (reference sequence). The length of the CDR3 is 16 residues. The CDR3 is CASSRGQGLSGNTIYF. The CDR3 DNA follows: TGTGCCAGTAGTCGCGGGCAGGGACTCTCCGGAAACACCATATATTTT. Complete variable domain (other parts from reference TRBV19 and TRBJ1-3): DGGITQSPKYLFRKEGQNVTLSCEQNLNHDAMYWYRQDPGQGLRLIYYSQIVNDFQKGDIAEGYSVSREKKESFPLTVTSAQKNPTAFYLCASSRGQGLSGNTIYFGEGSWLTVV.

This clone has a handful of counts. The chain couples TRBV2 to TRBJ2-7; TRBD1 might be the D (6 bases). V shed 3 bases and J shed 0 bases, with 9 bases lying between them. Germline values: CDR1 SNHLY, CDR2 FYNNEI. This CDR3 contains 14 residues. The DNA for the CDR3 is TGTGCCAGCAGTGACGTCAGGGGCTCCTACGAGCAGTACTTC. It translates to CASSDVRGSYEQYF.

The rearrangement links TRBV6-1 to TRBJ2-1, with TRBD2 matching over 8 bases. Germline values: CDR1 MNHNS, CDR2 SASEGT. The CDR3 spans 13 residues. Trimming at V came to 5 bases and at J to 8 bases, leaving 5 bases not matched to a gene. For the CDR3, the DNA is TGTGCCAGCAGTAGCGGGAGTCGATATGAGCAGTTCTTC. Its protein is CASSSGSRYEQFF.

The chain uses TRBV6-5 and TRBJ2-1, with TRBD2 as a possible D gene (6 bases). Germline CDR1 is MNHEY and CDR2 is SVGAGI. The CDR3 is 14 residues long. Trimming cost V 2 bases and J 16 bases, with 21 bases left between them. The CDR3 DNA follows: TGTGCCAGCAGTTACACCGATGGGCGGGACGTCCTATTCTTC. It translates to CASSYTDGRDVLFF.

In this sample, this clone turned up a few times. This chain links TRBV7-9 with TRBJ2-1; no clear D. The CDR3 runs 13 residues. V was pared by 7 bases and J by 4 bases, with 11 bases between. Germline lookup yields CDR1 SEHNR and CDR2 FQNEAQ (reference sequence). The chain's CDR3 is CASMYTMYNEQFF. The CDR3 nucleotides read TGTGCCAGCATGTATACTATGTACAATGAGCAGTTCTTC. Full variable domain (remainder filled in from reference TRBV7-9 and TRBJ2-1): DTGVSQNPRHKITKRGQNVTFRCDPISEHNRLYWYRQTLGQGPEFLTYFQNEAQLEKSRLLSDRFSAERPKGSFSTLEIQRTEQGDSAMYLCASMYTMYNEQFFGPGTRLTVL.

J is TRBJ1-2 and V is TRBV14, with D perhaps TRBD1 (5 bases). Trimming stripped 0 bases from V and 7 bases from J, with 15 bases between. Germline V CDR1 and CDR2: SGHDN, FVKESK. The CDR3 consists of 15 residues. The CDR3 DNA sequence: TGTGCCAGCAGCCAAGATTCGCCCAGGGCCGGTGGCTACACCTTC. Its protein is CASSQDSPRAGGYTF. Complete variable domain (other parts from reference TRBV14 and TRBJ1-2): EAGVTQFPSHSVIEKGQTVTLRCDPISGHDNLYWYRRVMGKEIKFLLHFVKESKQDESGMPNNRFLAERTGGTYSTLKVQPAELEDSGVYFCASSQDSPRAGGYTFGSGTRLTVV.

This clone was detected only a few times. The chain recombines TRBV5-6 with TRBJ2-3, with D tentatively TRBD2 (5 bases). The V gene lost 4 bases and the J gene lost 6 bases, with 12 bases spanning the gap. Germline V gene sequence: CDR1 SGHDT, CDR2 YYEEEE. This CDR3 is built from 13 residues. The CDR3 is CASSTGPGDTQYF. In DNA, the CDR3 is TGTGCCAGCAGCACCGGGCCGGGGGATACGCAGTATTTT. Looking up the rest from reference TRBV5-6 and TRBJ2-3 gives the full variable domain: DAGVTQSPTHLIKTRGQQVTLRCSPKSGHDTVSWYQQALGQGPQFIFQYYEEEERQRGNFPDRFSGHQFPNYSSELNVNALLLGDSALYLCASSTGPGDTQYFGPGTRLTVL.

This clone was seen only a few times. The V gene is TRBV7-9, the J gene TRBJ2-2; D call uncertain. The CDR3 spans 15 residues. Germline V gene data show CDR1 as SEHNR and CDR2 as FQNEAQ (reference sequence). Trimming left V 5 bases short and J 5 bases short, with 15 bases between. The DNA for the CDR3 is TGTGCCAGCAGCCCCCGGACCCCCGGAACCGGGGAGCTGTTTTTT. This translates into CASSPRTPGTGELFF.

CDR3 residues: CASSLVFGASNQPQHF. CDR3 DNA: TGTGCCAGCAGCTTAGTCTTCGGGGCGAGCAATCAGCCCCAGCATTTT. This chain links TRBV7-8 with TRBJ1-5; D possibly corresponds to TRBD1 (5 bases). Trimming took 1 base from V and 1 from J, leaving 11 bases between them. The CDR3 is made up of 16 amino acids. Germline CDR1 reads SGHVS; CDR2 reads FQNEAQ. Variable domain in full (rest from reference TRBV7-8 and TRBJ1-5): GAGVSQSPRYKVAKRGQDVALRCDPISGHVSLFWYQQALGQGPEFLTYFQNEAQLDKSGLPSDRFFAERPEGSVSTLKIQRTQQEDSAVYLCASSLVFGASNQPQHFGDGTRLSIL.

The chain uses TRBV7-3 and TRBJ2-2; TRBD1 aligns across 9 bases. This CDR3 spans 18 amino acids. V lost 2 bases to trimming and J lost 5 bases; unmatched junction nucleotides: 12. Germline lookup yields CDR1 SGHTA and CDR2 FQGTGA. CDR3 DNA: TGTGCCAGCAGCTTACGGCCTCCTACAGGGGGCAGGACCGGGGAGCTGTTTTTT. Its translation is CASSLRPPTGGRTGELFF.

CDR3 nucleotide sequence: TGTGCCAGCAGCGTAGGAGGAACGAGATGGGGCTACACCTTC. Translation gives CASSVGGTRWGYTF. This chain links TRBV9 with TRBJ1-2; D unresolved. The CDR3 loop spans 14 amino acids. Germline loops: CDR1 SGDLS, CDR2 YYNGEE. V shed 0 bases and J shed 8 bases, with 14 bases lying between them.

The V and J genes are TRBV7-2 and TRBJ2-7, with 10 nucleotides matching TRBD2. V lost 4 bases, J lost 6 bases, and 12 bases stayed unmatched. Germline values: CDR1 SGHTA, CDR2 FQGNSA. The CDR3 runs 16 residues. The CDR3 bases are TGTGCCAGCAGCTCAAGGACCGGGACTAGCGCTCCCGAGCAGTACTTC. Translating it yields CASSSRTGTSAPEQYF.

J is TRBJ2-7 and V is TRBV27, with 7 bases that match TRBD1. The germline CDR1 and CDR2 sequences are MNHEY and SMNVEV (reference sequence). Germline trimming cut 2 bases from V and 3 bases from J; bases unmatched to any gene: 10. The CDR3 loop spans 16 amino acids. CDR3 nucleotide sequence: TGTGCCAGCAGTTTAAATCCCCGGGGACAGCTCTACGAGCAGTACTTC. This sequence encodes CASSLNPRGQLYEQYF.

The J gene is TRBJ2-4, the V gene TRBV2; 9 bases align to TRBD1. The CDR3 totals 15 residues. V was pared by 6 bases and J by 7 bases, with 10 bases of the junction left unmatched. Germline loops: CDR1 SNHLY, CDR2 FYNNEI. CDR3 loop: CASSVSGQGANIQYF. CDR3 nucleotides: TGTGCCAGCAGCGTATCGGGACAGGGTGCGAACATTCAGTACTTC.

This clone was seen a few times. The J gene is TRBJ1-1, the V gene TRBV7-9; D ambiguous. Deletions cut 2 bases from V and 11 bases from J, with 12 bases between. CDR1 is SEHNR, CDR2 FQNEAQ, per germline (reference sequence). CDR3 size: 12 residues. CDR3 nucleotide sequence: TGTGCCAGCAGCTTATCCCAACAGCCTGCTTTCTTT. Amino acids: CASSLSQQPAFF.

This clone was found a few times. The CDR3 sequence is CASSRGQGGQETQYF. CDR3 DNA: TGTGCCAGCAGTAGAGGACAGGGGGGGCAAGAGACCCAGTACTTC. The chain couples TRBV7-2 to TRBJ2-5; 10 positions agree with TRBD1. Germline CDR1 is SGHTA and CDR2 is FQGNSA. The CDR3 contains 15 residues. The ends lost 6 bases at V and 2 bases at J; junction bases unmatched: 6.

This clone showed up just a few times. The V and J genes are TRBV4-3 and TRBJ1-5; D is uncertain. V was pared by 1 base and J by 0 bases, with 10 bases between. CDR3 length equals 16 residues. The germline V gene encodes CDR1 LGHNA and CDR2 YSLEER. The DNA for the CDR3 is TGCGCCAGCAGCCAAGTCATGGGGAATAGCAATCAGCCCCAGCATTTT. This gives the protein CASSQVMGNSNQPQHF.

This clone turned up a few times. The chain combines TRBV18 with TRBJ2-7; the D is unclear. V was shortened by 5 bases and J by 2 bases, with 10 bases between the two germline ends. Germline CDR1 is KGHSH and CDR2 is LQKENI. The CDR3 extends over 13 amino acids. The CDR3, as DNA: TGTGCCAGCTCAAAAGCAGCCACCTACGAGCAGTACTTC. As protein: CASSKAATYEQYF. Full variable domain (rest looked up from reference TRBV18 and TRBJ2-7): NAGVMQNPRHLVRRRGQEARLRCSPMKGHSHVYWYRQLPEEGLKFMVYLQKENIIDESGMPKERFSAEFPKEGPSILRIQQVVRGDSAAYFCASSKAATYEQYFGPGTRLTVT.

This clone was seen only a few times. The CDR3 loop reads CASSVDPLAAVGVEQFF. CDR3 bases: TGTGCCAGCAGCGTGGACCCCCTAGCGGCCGTTGGGGTTGAGCAGTTCTTC. V and J are TRBV9 and TRBJ2-1, with 7 bases fitting TRBD2. The CDR3 covers 17 residues. The V gene end was trimmed by 2 bases and the J gene end by 9 bases; junction bases not matched to a gene: 17. CDR1 and CDR2 from the germline V gene are SGDLS and YYNGEE.

This clone was detected only a few times. Distinct nucleotide sequences in the sample also encode this CDR3. This chain uses TRBV7-2 with TRBJ1-5; unclear D gene. This CDR3 spans 14 amino acids. Germline V gene data show CDR1 as SGHTA and CDR2 as FQGNSA. V was cut by 5 bases and J by 0 bases, with 8 bases left in between. The CDR3 DNA sequence: TGTGCCAGCAGCCTGGCGGGTAGCAATCAGCCCCAGCATTTT. Its translation is CASSLAGSNQPQHF.

The sample holds a few counts of this clone. The chain is built from TRBV9 and TRBJ2-1; possible D gene TRBD1, 5 bases. Germline V gene lookup returns CDR1 SGDLS and CDR2 YYNGEE. The CDR3 consists of 15 residues. The V end was cut by 0 bases, the J end by 1 base, with 8 bases between. The CDR3 sequence is CASSVGGESYNEQFF. The CDR3 nucleotides read TGTGCCAGCAGCGTAGGGGGCGAGTCCTACAATGAGCAGTTCTTC.

This clone has just a few counts. This chain links TRBV5-1 with TRBJ2-3; D gene unclear. The V end lost 2 bases, the J end lost 6 bases, and 16 bases lay between the germline ends. This CDR3 region has 15 residues. The germline V gene encodes CDR1 SGHRS and CDR2 YFSETQ. In nucleotides, the CDR3 is TGCGCCAGCAGCTTATCGGACGGAGAGTTTGATACGCAGTATTTT. It yields the protein CASSLSDGEFDTQYF. Variable domain in full (rest from reference TRBV5-1 and TRBJ2-3): KAGVTQTPRYLIKTRGQQVTLSCSPISGHRSVSWYQQTPGQGLQFLFEYFSETQRNKGNFPGRFSGRQFSNSRSEMNVSTLELGDSALYLCASSLSDGEFDTQYFGPGTRLTVL.

The chain carries TRBV28 and TRBJ1-1, with D hard to call. Germline values: CDR1 MDHEN, CDR2 SYDVKM. V lost 6 bases, J lost 5 bases, and 10 bases lay in between. The CDR3 runs to 12 residues. The CDR3 here is CASRKGWTEAFF. The CDR3 DNA reads as TGTGCCAGCAGGAAAGGGTGGACTGAAGCTTTCTTT.

Details on this clone: Other DNA sequences from this sample encode an identical CDR3 as well. J is TRBJ2-5 and V is TRBV20-1; D gene uncertain. Germline V gene lookup returns CDR1 DFQATT and CDR2 SNEGSKA (reference sequence). Trimming stripped 4 bases from V and 2 bases from J, with 5 bases between. This CDR3 comprises 11 residues. The CDR3 reads CSANNQETQYF. CDR3 in DNA: TGCAGTGCTAATAATCAAGAGACCCAGTACTTC.

The chain joins TRBV28 to TRBJ1-2; TRBD1 might be the D (6 bases). V lost 5 bases, J lost 0 bases, and 7 bases lay in between. The CDR3 contains 13 residues. Germline lookup yields CDR1 MDHEN and CDR2 SYDVKM. The CDR3, as DNA: TGTGCCAGCAGTCCAGGGGCTAACTATGGCTACACCTTC. Amino acid sequence: CASSPGANYGYTF.

The chain employs TRBV28 and TRBJ1-2; 8 bases align to TRBD1. CDR3 length equals 15 residues. The germline V gene encodes CDR1 MDHEN and CDR2 SYDVKM. Trimming cost V 5 bases and J 3 bases; bases outside gene matches: 8. CDR3 in amino acids: CASSAQGQGYYGYTF. The CDR3 nucleotides read TGTGCCAGCAGTGCCCAAGGACAGGGCTACTATGGCTACACCTTC.

This clone was recorded a few times. The chain employs TRBV9 and TRBJ2-1; TRBD2 matches at 7 bases. The CDR3 runs to 15 residues. CDR1 is SGDLS, CDR2 YYNGEE, per germline. V lost 1 base to trimming and J lost 10 bases; unmatched junction nucleotides: 11. CDR3 DNA sequence: TGTGCCAGCAGCGTAATGGGGGAGGGCCTCCAGGAGCAGTTCTTC. Translated, it gives CASSVMGEGLQEQFF.

This clone was observed a few times. J is TRBJ2-7 and V is TRBV7-9, with TRBD2 matching 15 bases. The CDR3 consists of 18 residues. J gave up 1 base and V 5 bases, and 9 bases lay outside the gene matches. Per germline, CDR1 SEHNR and CDR2 FQNEAQ (reference sequence). CDR3 loop: CASSQAGTSGRRSYEQYF. CDR3 nucleotides: TGTGCCAGCAGCCAAGCCGGGACTAGCGGGAGGAGGTCCTACGAGCAGTACTTC.

The rearrangement links TRBV28 to TRBJ2-2; TRBD2 matches at 7 bases. The CDR3 is 15 amino acids. Germline V gene data show CDR1 as MDHEN and CDR2 as SYDVKM. V dropped 5 bases and J dropped 2; count of bases not matched to a gene: 5. In DNA form, the CDR3 reads TGTGCCAGCAGTGCCGGACTAGGAAACACCGGGGAGCTGTTTTTT. This encodes CASSAGLGNTGELFF.

CDR3 in amino acids: CASSSISGASGYTF. The CDR3 region has the DNA TGTGCCAGCAGCTCTATCTCAGGCGCATCCGGCTACACCTTC. The chain couples TRBV7-2 to TRBJ1-2, with unresolved D. V was cut by 4 bases and J by 8 bases, with 17 bases left in between. CDR1 and CDR2 (germline): SGHTA, FQGNSA. The CDR3 has 14 amino acids.

The genes are TRBV7-2 and TRBJ2-3; 9 bases match TRBD1. This CDR3 contains 17 residues. The V and J ends lost 4 bases and 6 bases, in that order; junction bases with no gene match: 14. Germline V CDR1 and CDR2: SGHTA, FQGNSA. The CDR3 bases are TGTGCCAGCAGCTACCACCTTCCGGGACAGGGTATGGATACGCAGTATTTT. Its protein product is CASSYHLPGQGMDTQYF.